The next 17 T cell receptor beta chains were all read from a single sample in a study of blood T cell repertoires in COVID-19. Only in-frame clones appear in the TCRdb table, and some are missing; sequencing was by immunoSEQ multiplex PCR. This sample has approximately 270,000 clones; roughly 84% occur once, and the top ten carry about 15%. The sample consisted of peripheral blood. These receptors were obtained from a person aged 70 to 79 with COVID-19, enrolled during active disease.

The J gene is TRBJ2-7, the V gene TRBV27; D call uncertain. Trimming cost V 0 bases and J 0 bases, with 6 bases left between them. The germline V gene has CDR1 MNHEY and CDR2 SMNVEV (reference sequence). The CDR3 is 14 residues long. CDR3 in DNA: TGTGCCAGCAGTTTATCACTACTCTCCTACGAGCAGTACTTC. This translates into CASSLSLLSYEQYF.

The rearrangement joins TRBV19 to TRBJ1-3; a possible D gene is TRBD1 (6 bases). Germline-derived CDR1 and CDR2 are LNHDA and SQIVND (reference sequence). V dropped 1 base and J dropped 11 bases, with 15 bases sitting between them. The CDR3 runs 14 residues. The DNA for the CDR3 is TGTGCCAGTAGTATAGGTACAGGGTCTCCGTCCATATATTTT. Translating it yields CASSIGTGSPSIYF.

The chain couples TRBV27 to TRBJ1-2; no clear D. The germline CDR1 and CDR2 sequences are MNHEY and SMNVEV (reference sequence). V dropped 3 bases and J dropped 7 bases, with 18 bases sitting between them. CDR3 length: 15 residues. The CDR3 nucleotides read TGTGCCAGCAGTTTCTCGGAGATTAGCTTGGCTGGCTACACCTTC. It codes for CASSFSEISLAGYTF.

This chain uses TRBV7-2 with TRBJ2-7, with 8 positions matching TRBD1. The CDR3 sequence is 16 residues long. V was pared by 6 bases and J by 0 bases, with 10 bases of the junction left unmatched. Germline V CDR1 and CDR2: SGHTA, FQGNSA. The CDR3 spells CASSPGTGRSSYEQYF. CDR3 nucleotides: TGTGCCAGCAGTCCCGGGACAGGACGGAGCTCCTACGAGCAGTACTTC.

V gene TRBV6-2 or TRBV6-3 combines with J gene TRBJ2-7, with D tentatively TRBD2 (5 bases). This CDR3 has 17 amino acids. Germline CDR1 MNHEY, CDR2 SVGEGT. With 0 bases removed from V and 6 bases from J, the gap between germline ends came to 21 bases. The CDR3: CASSYSTGSGALVEQYF. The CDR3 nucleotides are TGTGCCAGCAGTTACTCGACGGGAAGCGGCGCCCTGGTCGAGCAGTACTTC.

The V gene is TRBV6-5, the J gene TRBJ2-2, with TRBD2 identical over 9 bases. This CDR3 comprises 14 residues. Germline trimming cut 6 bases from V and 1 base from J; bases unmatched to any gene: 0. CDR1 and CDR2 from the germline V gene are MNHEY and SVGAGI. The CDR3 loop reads CASRREGNTGELFF. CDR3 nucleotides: TGTGCCAGCAGGCGGGAGGGGAACACCGGGGAGCTGTTTTTT.

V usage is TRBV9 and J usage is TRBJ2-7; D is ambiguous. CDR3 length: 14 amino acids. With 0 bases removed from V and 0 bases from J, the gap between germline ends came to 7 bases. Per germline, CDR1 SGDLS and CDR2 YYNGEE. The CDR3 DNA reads TGTGCCAGCAGCGTAGCCCCTCTCTCCTACGAGCAGTACTTC. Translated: CASSVAPLSYEQYF.

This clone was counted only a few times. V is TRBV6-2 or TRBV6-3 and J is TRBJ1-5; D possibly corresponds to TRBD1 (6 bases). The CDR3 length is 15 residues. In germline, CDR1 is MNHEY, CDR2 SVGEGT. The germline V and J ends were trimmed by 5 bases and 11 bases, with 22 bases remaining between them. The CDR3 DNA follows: TGTGCCAGCAGTGATGACAACAGGGTTCTTAGTGCCCAGCATTTT. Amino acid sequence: CASSDDNRVLSAQHF.

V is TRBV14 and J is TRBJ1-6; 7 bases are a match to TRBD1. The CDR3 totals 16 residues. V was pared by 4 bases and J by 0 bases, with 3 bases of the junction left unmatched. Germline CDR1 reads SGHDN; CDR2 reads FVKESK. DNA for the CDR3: TGTGCCAGCAGCCGCCGGGACAGCTCCTATAATTCACCCCTCCACTTT. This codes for CASSRRDSSYNSPLHF.

The CDR3 loop reads CASSLVQGGQETQYF. The CDR3 DNA follows: TGTGCCAGCAGCTTAGTACAGGGGGGACAAGAGACCCAGTACTTC. J is TRBJ2-5 and V is TRBV7-2; TRBD1 matches 8 bases. This CDR3 spans 15 amino acids. Germline CDR1 SGHTA, CDR2 FQGNSA. V shed 1 base and J 2 bases; nucleotides not matched to a gene: 3.

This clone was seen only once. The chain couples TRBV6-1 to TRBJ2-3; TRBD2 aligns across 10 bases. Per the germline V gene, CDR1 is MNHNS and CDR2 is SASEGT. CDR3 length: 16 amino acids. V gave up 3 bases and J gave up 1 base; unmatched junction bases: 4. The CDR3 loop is CASSETLAGGTDTQYF. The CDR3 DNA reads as TGTGCCAGCAGTGAGACCCTAGCGGGGGGCACAGATACGCAGTATTTT.

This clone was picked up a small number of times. The CDR3 region is CASSLGPEVYYEQYF. The CDR3 DNA follows: TGTGCCAGCAGCTTGGGGCCGGAAGTTTACTACGAGCAGTACTTC. V is TRBV7-9 and J is TRBJ2-7; tentative D call: TRBD1 (5 bases). V was clipped by 3 bases and J by 3 bases, with 15 bases between them. Germline V gives CDR1 SEHNR, CDR2 FQNEAQ (reference sequence). This CDR3 contains 15 residues.

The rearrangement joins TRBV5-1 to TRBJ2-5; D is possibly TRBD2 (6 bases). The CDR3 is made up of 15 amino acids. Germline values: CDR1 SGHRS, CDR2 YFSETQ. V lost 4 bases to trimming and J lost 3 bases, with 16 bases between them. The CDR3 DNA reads TGCGCCAGCAGCCCCCCCGGGACTTTTAAAGAGACCCAGTACTTC. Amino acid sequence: CASSPPGTFKETQYF.

Written as DNA, the CDR3 is TGCGCCAGCAGCTTGCAGGGGTTGGATCAGCCCCAGCATTTT. It specifies CASSLQGLDQPQHF. The V call is TRBV5-1, the J call TRBJ1-5; a possible D gene is TRBD1 (6 bases). This CDR3 has 14 amino acids. Germline lookup yields CDR1 SGHRS and CDR2 YFSETQ. V lost 1 base, J lost 5 bases, and 10 bases lay in between.

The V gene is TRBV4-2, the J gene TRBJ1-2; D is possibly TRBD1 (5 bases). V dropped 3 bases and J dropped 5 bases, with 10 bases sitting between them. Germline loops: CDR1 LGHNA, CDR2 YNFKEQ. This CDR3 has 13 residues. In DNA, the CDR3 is TGTGCCAGCAGCCAGGACACCCGTTATGGCTACACCTTC. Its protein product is CASSQDTRYGYTF.

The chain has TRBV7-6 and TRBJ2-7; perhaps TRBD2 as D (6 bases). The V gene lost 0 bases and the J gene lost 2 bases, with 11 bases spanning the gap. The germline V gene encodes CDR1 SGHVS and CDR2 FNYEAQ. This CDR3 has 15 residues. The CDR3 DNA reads TGTGCCAGCAGCTTAGCGTCCGGGAGAACCTACGAGCAGTACTTC. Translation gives CASSLASGRTYEQYF.

The DNA for the CDR3 is TGTGCCAGCAGTCCCCTGAGGACAGGGGGCCACGAGCAGTACTTC. Protein sequence: CASSPLRTGGHEQYF. V gene TRBV27 combines with J gene TRBJ2-7, with 11 bases lining up with TRBD1. The germline CDR1 and CDR2 sequences are MNHEY and SMNVEV (reference sequence). CDR3 length equals 15 residues. The V segment lost 5 bases and the J segment 5 bases; nucleotides outside the gene matches: 8.